This T cell receptor beta chain came from a study of shared clonotypes between healthy human individuals. Study observations and caveats: Measured sharing among donors was expected to vary with sequencing depth.

To note about this clone: Its antigen remains unidentified.

The protocol was immunoSEQ multiplex PCR, while the TCRdb copy is restricted to in-frame clones and leaves out a portion. The sample includes 450,000 to 500,000 clones, around 80% of them seen just once. The receptor was derived from a woman in her thirties or forties in good health. Some clones in this sample may be carry-over from other donors' samples. The sample was PBMCs.

As DNA, the CDR3 is TGCGCCAGCAGTTCTACTCCAGCGGGAGGCCTATTAAACACCGGGGAGCTGTTTTTT. It specifies CASSSTPAGGLLNTGELFF. The V call is TRBV5-1, the J call TRBJ2-2, with TRBD2 matching 9 bases. The CDR3 consists of 19 residues. CDR1 and CDR2 (germline): SGHRS, YFSETQ. The V and J ends lost 5 bases and 2 bases, in that order; junction bases with no gene match: 16.